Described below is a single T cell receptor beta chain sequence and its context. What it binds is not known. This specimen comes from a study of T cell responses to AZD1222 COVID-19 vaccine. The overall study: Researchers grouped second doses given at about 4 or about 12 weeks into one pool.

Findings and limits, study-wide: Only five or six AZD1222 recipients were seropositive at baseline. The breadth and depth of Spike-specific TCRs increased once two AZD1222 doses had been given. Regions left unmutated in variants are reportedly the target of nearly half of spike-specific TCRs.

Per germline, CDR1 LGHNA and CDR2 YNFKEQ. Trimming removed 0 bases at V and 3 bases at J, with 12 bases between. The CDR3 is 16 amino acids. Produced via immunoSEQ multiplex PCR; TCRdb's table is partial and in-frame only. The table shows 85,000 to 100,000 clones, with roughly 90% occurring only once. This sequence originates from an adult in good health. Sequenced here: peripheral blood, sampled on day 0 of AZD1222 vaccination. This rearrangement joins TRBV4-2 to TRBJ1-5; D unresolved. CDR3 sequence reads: CASSQDPGGINQPQHF. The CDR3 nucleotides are TGTGCCAGCAGCCAAGATCCGGGAGGGATCAATCAGCCCCAGCATTTT.